This T cell receptor (beta chain) was sequenced for a study of OX40 agonist ivuxolimab in advanced cancers. In the study overall: The study enrolled dose-escalation patients with hepatocellular carcinoma, melanoma, renal cell or head and neck cancer. The group had a mean age of around 60 years, ranged from roughly 23 to 85, and was 80% to 85% male.

Points from the study as a whole: Both CD4+ and CD8+ T cell populations in blood had undergone clonal expansion by week 6 at 0.1 to 3.0 mg/kg. In CD8+ T cells, expanded clones were on average more numerous than in CD4+.

In the case of this clone: Antigen unknown.

Germline V gene sequence: CDR1 LGHNA, CDR2 YNFKEQ. This CDR3 has 15 amino acids. V was cut by 4 bases and J by 4 bases, with 17 bases left in between. Repertoires were generated with immunoSEQ multiplex PCR, while TCRdb's copy carries only in-frame clones and drops some. The sample has 37,000 or so clones, about 88% seen once. This sequence joins TRBV4-2 and TRBJ2-7; D unresolved. The clonotype comes from an adult with an advanced solid tumor such as melanoma, head and neck, liver or kidney cancer. The source was CD4+ or CD8+ T cells sorted from blood, collected in a trial of the OX40 agonist ivuxolimab. Here the CDR3 reads CASSRLVPPPYEQYF. Written as DNA, the CDR3 is TGTGCCAGCAGCCGCCTGGTACCTCCGCCGTACGAGCAGTACTTC.